This T cell receptor beta chain was sequenced in a study of cytomegalovirus exposure and HLA in healthy donors. PCR involved 60 Vbeta and 13 Jbeta primers. Sequencing used immunoSEQ multiplex PCR; TCRdb keeps in-frame clones, though not all of them. The table lists under 200,000 clones, 73% of them singletons. The germline V gene encodes CDR1 MGHRA and CDR2 YSYEKL. The V end was cut by 1 base, the J end by 0 bases, with 10 bases between. The CDR3 contains 15 residues. The clonotype comes from a woman under 30 in good health and CMV-seropositive. V is TRBV4-1 and J is TRBJ2-7; tentatively, D is TRBD1 (7 bases). The sequenced sample was PBMCs. DNA of the CDR3: TGCGCCAGCAGCCAAGGGCAGGGGGGCTCCTACGAGCAGTACTTC. Its protein is CASSQGQGGSYEQYF.